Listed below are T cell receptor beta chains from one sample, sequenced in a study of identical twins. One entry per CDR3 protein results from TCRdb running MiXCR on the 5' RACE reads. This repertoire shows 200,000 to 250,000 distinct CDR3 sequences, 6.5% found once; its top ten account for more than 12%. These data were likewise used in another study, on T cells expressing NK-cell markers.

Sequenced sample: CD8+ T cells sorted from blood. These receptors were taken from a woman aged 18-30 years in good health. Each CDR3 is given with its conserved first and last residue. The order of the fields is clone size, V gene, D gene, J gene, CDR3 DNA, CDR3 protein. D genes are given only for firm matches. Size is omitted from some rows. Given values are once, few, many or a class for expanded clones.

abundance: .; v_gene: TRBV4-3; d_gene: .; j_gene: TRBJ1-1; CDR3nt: TGCGCCAGCAGCCAGCTGACAGAGACGCACACTGAAGCTTTCTTT; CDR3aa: CASSQLTETHTEAFF
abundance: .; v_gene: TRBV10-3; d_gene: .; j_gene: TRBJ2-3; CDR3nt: TGTGCCATCAGTGACCTCGAGGGTGTAATAGACGGGGCAGATACGCAGTATTTT; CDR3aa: CAISDLEGVIDGADTQYF
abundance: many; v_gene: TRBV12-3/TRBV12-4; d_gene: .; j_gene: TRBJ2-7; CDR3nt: TGTGCCAGCAGCTGGACATCATACGAGCAGTACTTC; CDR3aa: CASSWTSYEQYF
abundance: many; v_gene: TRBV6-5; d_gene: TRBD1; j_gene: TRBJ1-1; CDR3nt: TGTGCCAGCAGTTATTCGGCAGGGGGGATTATGAACACTGAAGCTTTCTTT; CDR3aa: CASSYSAGGIMNTEAFF
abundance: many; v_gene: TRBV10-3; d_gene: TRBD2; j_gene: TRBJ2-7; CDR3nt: TGTGCCATCAGTGAGAATCCGGGAGGGGTCTCCTACGAGCAGTACTTC; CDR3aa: CAISENPGGVSYEQYF
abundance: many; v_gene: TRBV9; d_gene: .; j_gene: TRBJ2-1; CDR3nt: TGTGCCAGCAGCGCCGAAGACAACTCCTACAATGAGCAGTTCTTC; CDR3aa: CASSAEDNSYNEQFF
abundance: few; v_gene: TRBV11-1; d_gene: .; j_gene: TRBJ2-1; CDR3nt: TGTGCCAGCAGCATCCAGGCCCGGGGAACCGGCTCCTACAATGAGCAGTTCTTC; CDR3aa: CASSIQARGTGSYNEQFF
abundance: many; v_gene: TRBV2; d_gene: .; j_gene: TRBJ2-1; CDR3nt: TGTGCCAGCAGTGGGGGGATCCGGGACTCCTTTGTCGATGAGCAGTTCTTC; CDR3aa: CASSGGIRDSFVDEQFF
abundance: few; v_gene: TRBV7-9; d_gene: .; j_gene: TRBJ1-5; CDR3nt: TGTGCCAGCAGCCTCACCGGGGGTGGTCAGCCCCAGCATTTT; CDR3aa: CASSLTGGGQPQHF
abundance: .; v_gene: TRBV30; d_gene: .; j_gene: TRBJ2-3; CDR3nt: TGTGCCTGGATGGTCGAGGGAGTCAGGGATACGCAGTATTTT; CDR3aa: CAWMVEGVRDTQYF
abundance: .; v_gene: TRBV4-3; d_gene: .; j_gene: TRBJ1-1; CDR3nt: TGCGCCAGCAGCCAAGATACAGAAGGGCCGAACACTGAAGCTTTCTTT; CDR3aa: CASSQDTEGPNTEAFF
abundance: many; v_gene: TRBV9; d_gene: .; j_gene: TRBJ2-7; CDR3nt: TGTGCCAGCAGCGTAGAAGAAGGGTACTCCTACGAGCAGTACTTC; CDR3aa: CASSVEEGYSYEQYF
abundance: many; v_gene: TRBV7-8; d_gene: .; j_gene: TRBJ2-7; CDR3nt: TGTGCCAGCAGCCCGGCAGTCTACGAGCAGTACTTC; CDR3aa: CASSPAVYEQYF
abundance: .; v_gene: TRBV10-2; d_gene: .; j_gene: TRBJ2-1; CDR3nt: TGCGCCAGCAGTGAGGGGAGCGAGCAGTTCTTC; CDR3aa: CASSEGSEQFF
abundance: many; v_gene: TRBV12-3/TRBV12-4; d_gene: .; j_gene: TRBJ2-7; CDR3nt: TGTGCCAGCAGTTCATCCCCCCCAGGGCAGTACTTC; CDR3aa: CASSSSPPGQYF
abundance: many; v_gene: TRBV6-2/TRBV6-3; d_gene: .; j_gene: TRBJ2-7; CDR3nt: TGTGCCAGCACCTTAGGAGGGCACTCCTACGAGCAGTACTTC; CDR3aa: CASTLGGHSYEQYF
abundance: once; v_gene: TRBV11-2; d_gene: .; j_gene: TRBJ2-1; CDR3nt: TGTGCCAGCAGCCTCGGGTACAATGAGCAGATCTTC; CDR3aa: CASSLGYNEQIF
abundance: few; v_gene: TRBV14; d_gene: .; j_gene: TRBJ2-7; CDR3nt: TGTGCCAGCAGCCAATTGTTCGGGACATCCTACGAGCAGTACTTC; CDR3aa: CASSQLFGTSYEQYF
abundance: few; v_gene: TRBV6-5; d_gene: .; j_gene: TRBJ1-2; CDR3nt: TGTGCCAGCAGTTCATCGAGAGGTGGCTACACCTTC; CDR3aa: CASSSSRGGYTF
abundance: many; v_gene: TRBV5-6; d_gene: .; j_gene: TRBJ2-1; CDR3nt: TGTGCCAGCAGCTTATCAGGGTACAATGAGCAGTTCTTC; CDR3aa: CASSLSGYNEQFF
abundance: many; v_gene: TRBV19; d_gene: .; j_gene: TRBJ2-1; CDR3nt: TGTGCCAGTAGTATAGCGGGTTGGCAGTTCTTC; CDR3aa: CASSIAGWQFF
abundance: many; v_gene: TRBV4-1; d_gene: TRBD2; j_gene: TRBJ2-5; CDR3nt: TGCGCCAGCAGCCGGACCCTAGCGGGGGGTGAAGAGACCCAGTACTTC; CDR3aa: CASSRTLAGGEETQYF
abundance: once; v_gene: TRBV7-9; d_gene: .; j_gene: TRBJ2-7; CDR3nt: TGTGCCAGCACCTTGGGGGGAACCGGCAACGAGCAGTACTTC; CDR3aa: CASTLGGTGNEQYF
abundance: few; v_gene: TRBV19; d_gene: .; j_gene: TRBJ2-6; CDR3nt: TGTGCCAGTGGGCAGATAGTCTCTGGGGCCAACGTCCTGACTTTC; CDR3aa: CASGQIVSGANVLTF
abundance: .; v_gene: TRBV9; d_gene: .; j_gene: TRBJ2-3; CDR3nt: TGTGCCAGCAGCGCCTCGGGACAAAAAAATACGCAGTATTTT; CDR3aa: CASSASGQKNTQYF
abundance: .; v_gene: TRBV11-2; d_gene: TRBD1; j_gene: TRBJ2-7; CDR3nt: TGTGCCAGCAGTTTCCCCCGGGGCAGGGGGCCCTTACCACCCTACGAGCAGTACTTC; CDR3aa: CASSFPRGRGPLPPYEQYF
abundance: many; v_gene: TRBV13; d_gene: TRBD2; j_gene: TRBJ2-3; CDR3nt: TGTGCCAGCAGCTTATACGCGGGAGCGGGGGATACGCAGTATTTT; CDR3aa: CASSLYAGAGDTQYF
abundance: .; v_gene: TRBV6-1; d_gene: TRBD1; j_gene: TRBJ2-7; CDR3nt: TGTGCCAGCACCAATTTCCGACAGGGTGGTTTCCAACTCCCGTACGAGCAGTACTTC; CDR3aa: CASTNFRQGGFQLPYEQYF
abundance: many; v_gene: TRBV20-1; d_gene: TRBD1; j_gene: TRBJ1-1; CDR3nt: TGCAGTGCGCAGACAGGGGACACTGAAGCTTTCTTT; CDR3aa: CSAQTGDTEAFF
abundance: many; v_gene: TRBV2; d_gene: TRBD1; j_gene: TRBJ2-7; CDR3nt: TGTGCCGTCCTCTTGGACAGGACATACGAGCAGTACTTC; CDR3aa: CAVLLDRTYEQYF
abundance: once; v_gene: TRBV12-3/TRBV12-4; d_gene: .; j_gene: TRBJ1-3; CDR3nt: TGTGCCAGCAGGGGGGCTGCCGGAAACACCATATATTTT; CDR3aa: CASRGAAGNTIYF
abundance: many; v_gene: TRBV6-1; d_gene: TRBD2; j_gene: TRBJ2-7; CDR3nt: TGTGCCAGCAGCGAGACTAGCGGCTCCTACGAGCAGTACTTC; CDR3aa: CASSETSGSYEQYF
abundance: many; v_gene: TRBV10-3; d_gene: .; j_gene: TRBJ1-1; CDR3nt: TGTGCCATCAGAAGGCCCTCGAGGAACACTGAAGCTTTCTTT; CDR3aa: CAIRRPSRNTEAFF
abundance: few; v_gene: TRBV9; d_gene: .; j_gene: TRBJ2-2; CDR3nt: TGTGCCAGCAGCGGTAGATTGATTGGGGAGCTGTTTTTT; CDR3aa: CASSGRLIGELFF
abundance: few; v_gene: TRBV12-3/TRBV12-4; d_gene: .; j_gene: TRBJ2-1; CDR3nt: TGTGCCAGCAGTTTAGGGATGAGGGAGCAGTTCTTC; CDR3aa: CASSLGMREQFF
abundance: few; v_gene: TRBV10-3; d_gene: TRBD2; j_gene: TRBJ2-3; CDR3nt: TGTGCCATCAGTGAGCCTAGCGGGAGCGGCTTAGATACGCAGTATTTT; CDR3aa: CAISEPSGSGLDTQYF
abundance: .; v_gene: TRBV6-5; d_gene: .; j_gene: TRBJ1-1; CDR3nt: TGTGCCAGCAGTTACGTGGTGGGGGGGAACACTGAAGCTTTCTTT; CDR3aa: CASSYVVGGNTEAFF
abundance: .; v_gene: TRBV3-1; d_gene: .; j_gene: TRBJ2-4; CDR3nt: TGTGCCAGCAGCCAAGATATGGGGACAAGGAAAAACATTCAGTACTTC; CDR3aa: CASSQDMGTRKNIQYF
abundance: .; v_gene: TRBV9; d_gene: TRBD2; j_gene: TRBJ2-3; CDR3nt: TGTGCCAGCAGCGTAGGAGACGGGGGGGCCGGCACAGATACGCAGTATTTT; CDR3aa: CASSVGDGGAGTDTQYF
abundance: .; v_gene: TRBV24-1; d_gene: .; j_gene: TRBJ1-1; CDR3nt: TGTGCCACCAGTGGGACCGCGGGCACTGAAGCTTTCTTT; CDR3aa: CATSGTAGTEAFF
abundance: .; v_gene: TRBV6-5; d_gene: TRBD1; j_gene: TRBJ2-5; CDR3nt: TGTGCCAGCAGTTCCTCGAAACAGGGGGCTTCGGAGACCCAGTACTTC; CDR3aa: CASSSSKQGASETQYF
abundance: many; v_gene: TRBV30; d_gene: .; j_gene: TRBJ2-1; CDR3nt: TGTGCCTGGAGTCACGGCGTTGAGCAGTTCTTC; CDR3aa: CAWSHGVEQFF
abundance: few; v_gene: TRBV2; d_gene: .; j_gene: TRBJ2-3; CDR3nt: TGTGCCAGCACCCCCCGGGCGGGAACAGATACGCAGTATTTT; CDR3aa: CASTPRAGTDTQYF
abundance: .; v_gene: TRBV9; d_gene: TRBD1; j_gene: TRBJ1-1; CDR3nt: TGTGCCAGCAGCGTAGGCCCTGGGACAGCAGTTGAAGCTTTCTTT; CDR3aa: CASSVGPGTAVEAFF
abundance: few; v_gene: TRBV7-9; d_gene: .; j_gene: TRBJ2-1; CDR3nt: TGTGCCAGCAGCTCCCGGGACGTTAACTACAATGAGCAGTTCTTC; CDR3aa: CASSSRDVNYNEQFF
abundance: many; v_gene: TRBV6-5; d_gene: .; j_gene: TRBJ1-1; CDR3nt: TGTGCCAGCAGTGATAGAATTGAAGCTTTCTTT; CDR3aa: CASSDRIEAFF
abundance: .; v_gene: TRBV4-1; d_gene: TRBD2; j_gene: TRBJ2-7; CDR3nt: TGCGCCAGCAGCAAAATAGCGGGGGAGGGCTACGAGCAGTACTTC; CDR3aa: CASSKIAGEGYEQYF
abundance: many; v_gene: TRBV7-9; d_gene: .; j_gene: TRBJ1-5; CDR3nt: TGTGCCAGCAGCTTAGGGGGCCCGGGGGACAATCAGCCCCAGCATTTT; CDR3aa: CASSLGGPGDNQPQHF
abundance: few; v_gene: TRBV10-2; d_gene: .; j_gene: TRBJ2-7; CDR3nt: TGCGCCAGCTCACCCTCGGTGGGAGGGGGCGCGGAGCAGTACTTC; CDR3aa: CASSPSVGGGAEQYF
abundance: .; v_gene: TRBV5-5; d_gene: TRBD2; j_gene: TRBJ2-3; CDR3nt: TGTGCCAGCAGCCCTGGGACTAGCGGTCTCACAGATACGCAGTATTTT; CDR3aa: CASSPGTSGLTDTQYF
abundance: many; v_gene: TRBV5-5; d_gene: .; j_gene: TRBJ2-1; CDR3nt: TGTGCCAGCAGACCCGGACGAAGCGGCCCCTACAATGAGCAGTTCTTC; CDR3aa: CASRPGRSGPYNEQFF
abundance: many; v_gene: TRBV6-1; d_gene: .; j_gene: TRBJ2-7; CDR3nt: TGTGCCAGCAGAAAATCGGCCTCGGGGGATAGCATCTACGAGCAGTACTTC; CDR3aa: CASRKSASGDSIYEQYF
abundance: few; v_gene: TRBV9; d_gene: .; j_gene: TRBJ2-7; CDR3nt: TGTGCCAGCAGCGTAGTAGAGACTAGAGGAGTCGAGCAGTACTTC; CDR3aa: CASSVVETRGVEQYF
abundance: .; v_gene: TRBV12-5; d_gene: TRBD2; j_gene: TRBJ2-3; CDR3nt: TGTGCTAGTGGTTTGATCGGGGGGGACACAGATACGCAGTATTTT; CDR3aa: CASGLIGGDTDTQYF
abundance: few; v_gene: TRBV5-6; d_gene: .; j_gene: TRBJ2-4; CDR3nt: TGTGCCAGCAGCCCCGGTGGTCTGGGGCTTGGGGACATTCAGTACTTC; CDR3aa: CASSPGGLGLGDIQYF
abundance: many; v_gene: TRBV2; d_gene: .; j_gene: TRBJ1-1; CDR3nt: TGTGCCAGCAGATACAGGGACACTGAAGCTTTCTTT; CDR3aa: CASRYRDTEAFF
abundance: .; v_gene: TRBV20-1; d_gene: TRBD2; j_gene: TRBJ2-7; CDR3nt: TGCAGTGCTAGACCAAACGATAAGACTAGCTTCGCCTACGAGCAGTACTTC; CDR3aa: CSARPNDKTSFAYEQYF
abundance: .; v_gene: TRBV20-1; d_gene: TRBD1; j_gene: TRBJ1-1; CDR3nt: TGCAGTGCTAGACAAGGGGGCAACGAAGCTTTCTTT; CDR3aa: CSARQGGNEAFF
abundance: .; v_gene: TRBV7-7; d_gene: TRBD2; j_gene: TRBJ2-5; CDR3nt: TGTGCCAGCAGCTTAGACGGGGGGGAAGAGACCCAGTACTTC; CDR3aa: CASSLDGGEETQYF
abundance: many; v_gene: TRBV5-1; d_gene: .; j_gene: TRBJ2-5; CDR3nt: TGCGCCAGCAGCGGGGCGGCGACTTCCACAGAGACCCAGTACTTC; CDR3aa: CASSGAATSTETQYF